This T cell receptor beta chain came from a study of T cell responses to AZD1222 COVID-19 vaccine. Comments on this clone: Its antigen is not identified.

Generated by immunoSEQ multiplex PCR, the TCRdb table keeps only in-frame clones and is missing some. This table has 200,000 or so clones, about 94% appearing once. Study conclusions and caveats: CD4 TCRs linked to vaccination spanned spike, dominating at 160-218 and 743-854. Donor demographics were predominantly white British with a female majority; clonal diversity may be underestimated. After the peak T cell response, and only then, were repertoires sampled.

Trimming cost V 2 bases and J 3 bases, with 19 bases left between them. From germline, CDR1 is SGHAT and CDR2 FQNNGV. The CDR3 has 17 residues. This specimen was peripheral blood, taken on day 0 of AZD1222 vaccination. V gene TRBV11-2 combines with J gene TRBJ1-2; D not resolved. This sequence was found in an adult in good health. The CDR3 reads CASSLYPRHLGDYGYTF. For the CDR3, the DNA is TGTGCCAGCAGCTTATATCCCCGGCACCTTGGAGACTATGGCTACACCTTC.